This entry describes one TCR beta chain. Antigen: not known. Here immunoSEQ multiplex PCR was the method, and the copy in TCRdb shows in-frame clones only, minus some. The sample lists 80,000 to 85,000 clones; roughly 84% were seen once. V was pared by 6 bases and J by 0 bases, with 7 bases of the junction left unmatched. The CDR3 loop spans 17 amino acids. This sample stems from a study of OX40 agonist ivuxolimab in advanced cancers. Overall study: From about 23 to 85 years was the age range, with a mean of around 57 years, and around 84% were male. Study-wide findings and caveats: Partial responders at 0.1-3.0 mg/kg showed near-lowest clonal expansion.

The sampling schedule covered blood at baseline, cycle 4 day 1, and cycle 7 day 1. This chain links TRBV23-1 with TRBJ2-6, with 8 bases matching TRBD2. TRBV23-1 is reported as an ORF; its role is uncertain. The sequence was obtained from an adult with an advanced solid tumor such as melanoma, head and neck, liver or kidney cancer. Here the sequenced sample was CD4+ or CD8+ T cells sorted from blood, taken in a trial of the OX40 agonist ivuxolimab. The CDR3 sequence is CASRWERESSGANVLTF. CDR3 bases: TGCGCCAGCAGATGGGAGCGGGAGAGCTCTGGGGCCAACGTCCTGACTTTC.